The clone carrying this TCR beta chain was recorded at least ten times. Its antigen remains unidentified. The sample belongs to a study of early T cells in non-severe SARS-CoV-2 infection. Study summary: From unsorted whole blood, bulk RNA was sequenced, and the chains remained unpaired. Study observations and caveats: A preference for anti-spike CD8 responses marked VDJdb matching, which missed private and CD4 specificities.

Individual cDNA molecules each received unique molecular identifiers attached to them. TCRdb recomputed calls from the 5' RACE reads with MiXCR, one row per CDR3 protein. The sample has about 81,000 distinct CDR3 sequences; 5% to 7% are singletons. Sequencing was performed on whole blood. The receptor comes from an adult who was a healthcare worker with PCR-confirmed SARS-CoV-2 infection or an uninfected control (not recorded which).

Here the CDR3 reads CSVEVGDIYEQYF. CDR3 bases: TGCAGCGTTGAAGTAGGGGACATCTACGAGCAGTACTTC. The V call is TRBV29-1, the J call TRBJ2-7, with D possibly matching TRBD1 (6 bases). Trimming cost V 1 base and J 3 bases, with 10 bases left between them. The CDR3 is made up of 13 amino acids. Germline CDR1 reads SQVTM; CDR2 reads ANQGSEA.